What follows is one TCR beta chain and its context. Its antigen remains unknown. This sample stems from a study of cytomegalovirus exposure and HLA in healthy donors. Primers: 60 Vbeta forward and 13 Jbeta reverse. Data came from immunoSEQ multiplex PCR; TCRdb stores just in-frame clones and leaves some out. This sample yields under 150,000 clones, of which roughly 83% are seen a single time; 2% to 2.5% belongs to the top ten. General study findings and limits: Specific recognition of CMV antigens was confirmed in vitro for a few chains (all CMV-associated). Rarity characterized most TCR sequences, yet some public TCRs appeared in many donors. As was reported, the classifier diagnosed cytomegalovirus status with high specificity and sensitivity. Researchers reported in a later analysis that common viral pathogens appeared linked to several top clusters.

The CDR3 is made up of 13 amino acids. Germline V gene lookup returns CDR1 LNHDA and CDR2 SQIVND (reference sequence). This clonotype originated in a man between 18 and 29 years old in good health and CMV-seronegative. Sequencing was done on a sample of PBMCs. The chain couples TRBV19 to TRBJ2-5; no firm D call. The J call may not be correct, given that the DNA end is closer to TRBJ2-7. The CDR3 DNA follows: TGTGCCAGTAGTATTAGTTTGAGGTACGAGCAGTACTTC. It is translated as CASSISLRYEQYF.